What follows describes a single TCR beta chain. The data are from a study of CD8 T cells in Susac syndrome. About the study: Patients with Susac syndrome were therapy-naive, on corticosteroids, or on intravenous immunoglobulin alone at the time that blood was drawn.

This CDR3 contains 14 residues. V was pared by 5 bases and J by 3 bases, with 3 bases of the junction left unmatched. RNA, at about 0.5 to 1 ug, was reverse transcribed with random hexamers. TCRdb recomputed calls from the immunoSEQ multiplex PCR reads with MiXCR, one row per CDR3 protein. The data hold 180,000 or so distinct CDR3 sequences, with roughly 94% observed a single time. This receptor was obtained from a human donor with Susac syndrome. The sequenced material came from CD4+ T cells from PBMCs. The chain combines TRBV12-3 or TRBV12-4 with TRBJ2-7; 11 bases match TRBD1. CDR3 region: CASSGDRGFYEQYF. CDR3 sequence (DNA): TGTGCCAGCAGTGGGGACAGGGGGTTCTACGAGCAGTACTTC.